The 28 T cell receptor beta chains in this list originate from one sample, sequenced in a study of blood T cell repertoires in COVID-19. Only in-frame clones appear in the TCRdb table, and some are missing; sequencing was by immunoSEQ multiplex PCR. This repertoire shows fewer than 250,000 clones, 80% to 85% found once; its top ten account for about a fifth. Specimen: peripheral blood. The receptors derive from a human donor in a cohort sampled during active COVID-19.

This chain links TRBV10-3 with TRBJ1-3; D uncertain. Between the trimmed V and J ends, which lost 2 bases and 0 bases, there was a span of 8 bases. The CDR3 length is 15 residues. CDR1 is ENHRY and CDR2 is SYGVKD in the germline V gene. DNA for the CDR3: TGTGCCATCAGTGAGGGGCAGGTCTCTGGAAACACCATATATTTT. Encoded protein: CAISEGQVSGNTIYF.

The gene calls are TRBV6-4 and TRBJ2-3; 9 nucleotides agree with TRBD2. The CDR3 has 15 residues. J lost 6 bases, V lost 2 bases, and 6 bases had no gene match. The germline V gene encodes CDR1 MRHNA and CDR2 SNTAGT. CDR3 DNA sequence: TGTGCCAGCAGTGACAATGCGGGAGGGCCGGATACGCAGTATTTT. Translated, it gives CASSDNAGGPDTQYF.

The chain has TRBV5-1 and TRBJ2-5, with D maybe TRBD1 (6 bases). V gave up 4 bases and J gave up 5 bases, with 15 bases separating them. Germline lookup yields CDR1 SGHRS and CDR2 YFSETQ. The CDR3 runs 14 residues. CDR3 in amino acids: CASSPRPGVETQYF. CDR3 in DNA: TGCGCCAGCAGCCCCCGCCCAGGGGTGGAGACCCAGTACTTC.

V gene TRBV30 combines with J gene TRBJ1-6; D is ambiguous. Germline lookup yields CDR1 GTSNPN and CDR2 SVGIG (reference sequence). Trimming pared 1 base from V and 7 bases from J, leaving 5 bases between. This CDR3 spans 12 amino acids. DNA for the CDR3: TGTGCCTGGAGTGGACAAAATTCACCCCTCCACTTT. Translating it yields CAWSGQNSPLHF.

This sequence joins TRBV5-1 and TRBJ2-5; D might be TRBD1 (6 bases). Trimming left V 8 bases short and J 3 bases short, with 17 bases between. This CDR3 contains 14 residues. In germline, CDR1 is SGHRS, CDR2 YFSETQ. The DNA for the CDR3 is TGCGCCAGTCACTTCGGGCAGGGGAAAGAGACCCAGTACTTC. Amino acids: CASHFGQGKETQYF.

The genes are TRBV6-6 and TRBJ1-1, with D hard to call. This CDR3 has 14 amino acids. The germline V gene encodes CDR1 MNHNY and CDR2 SVGAGI (reference sequence). V lost 10 bases and J lost 4, with 19 bases in between. The CDR3 DNA follows: TGTGCCACCCTAGACTTACCGCCGGGCACTGAAGCTTTCTTT. Translated: CATLDLPPGTEAFF.

The chain has TRBV2 and TRBJ1-4; 9 bases match TRBD1. The CDR3 spans 18 residues. V shed 3 bases, J shed 6 bases, and the junction held 14 bases outside the gene matches. The V gene's germline CDR1 is SNHLY and CDR2 FYNNEI. CDR3 region: CASSDMGTGSLLDEKLFF. The CDR3 DNA reads TGTGCCAGCAGTGATATGGGGACAGGGAGTCTATTGGATGAAAAACTGTTTTTT.

V is TRBV3-1 (or the pseudogene TRBV3-2) and J is TRBJ2-3; D is possibly TRBD1 (5 bases). CDR1 is LGHDT and CDR2 is YNNKEL in the germline V gene (reference sequence). Trimming removed 1 base from V and 10 bases from J, with 9 bases in between. This CDR3 comprises 12 residues. The CDR3 spells CASSQVSRAQYF. The CDR3 coding sequence is TGTGCCAGCAGCCAAGTTAGCAGGGCGCAGTATTTT.

Only one count was recorded for this clone. This chain connects TRBV7-9 to TRBJ2-2; 8 bases map to TRBD1. V was clipped by 5 bases and J by 7 bases; unmatched bases: 12. The germline V gene has CDR1 SEHNR and CDR2 FQNEAQ (reference sequence). This CDR3 region has 16 residues. CDR3 coding DNA: TGTGCCAGCAGCCCGCGGACAGGGAGTAAGATCGGGGAGCTGTTTTTT. This gives the protein CASSPRTGSKIGELFF.

This chain links TRBV4-1 with TRBJ1-4, with 11 bases lining up with TRBD1. The length of the CDR3 is 17 residues. J gave up 7 bases and V 3 bases, and 10 bases lay outside the gene matches. Germline CDR1 is MGHRA and CDR2 is YSYEKL. This CDR3 reads CASSQPGQGDWLEKLFF. The CDR3 DNA is TGCGCCAGCAGCCAGCCGGGACAGGGGGACTGGCTTGAAAAACTGTTTTTT.

The CDR3 region has the DNA TGTGCCAGCAGTTGGACAGGGGATGGCTACACCTTC. As protein: CASSWTGDGYTF. The V and J genes are TRBV2 and TRBJ1-2; the match to TRBD1 covers 9 bases. The CDR3 is 12 amino acids. Germline values: CDR1 SNHLY, CDR2 FYNNEI. V shed 5 bases, J shed 6 bases, and the junction held 1 base outside the gene matches.

This clone was counted only a few times. The J gene is TRBJ2-3, the V gene TRBV11-3; D may be TRBD2 (6 bases). Trimming stripped 4 bases from V and 6 bases from J, with 20 bases between. CDR1 and CDR2 (germline): SGHNT, YENEEA. The CDR3 covers 16 residues. The CDR3 is CASSSGTGTHGDTQYF. In nucleotides, the CDR3 is TGTGCCAGCAGCTCAGGAACCGGGACTCACGGGGATACGCAGTATTTT.

This sequence joins TRBV6-5 and TRBJ2-5; TRBD2 is a possible D gene (6 bases). Deletions cut 8 bases from V and 1 base from J, with 14 bases between. This CDR3 region has 14 residues. Germline CDR1 MNHEY, CDR2 SVGAGI. The CDR3 sequence is CASWRGWSQETQYF. The CDR3 coding sequence is TGTGCCAGCTGGAGGGGCTGGAGCCAAGAGACCCAGTACTTC.

The chain recombines TRBV7-9 with TRBJ2-7; D is possibly TRBD2 (5 bases). The CDR3 runs to 13 residues. The V end lost 5 bases, the J end lost 3 bases, and 11 bases lay between the germline ends. CDR1 and CDR2 from the germline V gene are SEHNR and FQNEAQ (reference sequence). CDR3 nucleotide sequence: TGTGCCAGCAGCCCCGACGGGGACTACGAGCAGTACTTC. As protein: CASSPDGDYEQYF.

The chain joins TRBV15 to TRBJ1-1; no definite D call. Germline CDR1 and CDR2: LNHNV and YYDKDF (reference sequence). This CDR3 comprises 13 residues. Trimming took 1 base from V and 9 from J, leaving 12 bases between them. CDR3 coding DNA: TGTGCCACCAGCAGAGCCCGACAACGAAAAGCTTTCTTT. The encoded protein is CATSRARQRKAFF.

The J gene is TRBJ2-5, the V gene TRBV11-2, with unresolved D. Germline values: CDR1 SGHAT, CDR2 FQNNGV. The ends were cut back, 3 bases at V and 5 bases at J, with 10 bases in the middle. There are 13 residues in the CDR3. CDR3 protein: CASSFSGSETQYF. In DNA, the CDR3 is TGTGCCAGCAGCTTCTCGGGTTCCGAGACCCAGTACTTC. The variable domain in full, with the rest retrieved from reference TRBV11-2 and TRBJ2-5, is EAGVAQSPRYKIIEKRQSVAFWCNPISGHATLYWYQQILGQGPKLLIQFQNNGVVDDSQLPKDRFSAERLKGVDSTLKIQPAKLEDSAVYLCASSFSGSETQYFGPGTRLLVL.

The rearrangement links TRBV6-5 to TRBJ1-2; 9 bases align to TRBD1. V dropped 8 bases and J dropped 5; count of bases not matched to a gene: 9. This CDR3 contains 14 residues. Germline V gene lookup returns CDR1 MNHEY and CDR2 SVGAGI. The CDR3 DNA reads as TGTGCCAGCGCCCGGACAGGGGACCCATATGGCTACACCTTC. Protein product: CASARTGDPYGYTF.

V gene TRBV11-2 combines with J gene TRBJ1-4; 9 bases are a match to TRBD1. CDR3 length: 14 amino acids. J was trimmed by 7 bases and V by 2 bases; bases with no gene match: 2. Germline CDR1 reads SGHAT; CDR2 reads FQNNGV. CDR3 sequence reads: CASSLSTGGEKLFF. CDR3 in DNA: TGTGCCAGCAGCTTATCGACAGGGGGTGAAAAACTGTTTTTT.

V gene TRBV21-1 combines with J gene TRBJ2-7; no check of the table's D call, TRBD1, against the DNA was made. TRBV21-1 is assigned pseudogene status. This CDR3 contains 13 residues. Here the CDR3 reads CARASREAYEQYV. The CDR3 DNA follows: TGTGCCAGGGCGAGCAGGGAAGCCTACGAGCAGTACGTC.

This chain uses TRBV18 with TRBJ2-2; a possible D gene is TRBD2 (5 bases). Germline V lookup: CDR1 KGHSH, CDR2 LQKENI. This CDR3 has 13 residues. V lost 6 bases and J 7 bases, leaving 12 bases between the germline ends. As DNA, the CDR3 is TGTGCCAGCTCCCAAGCGGTTTTCGGGGAGCTGTTTTTT. Translated: CASSQAVFGELFF.

The chain couples TRBV5-1 to TRBJ2-5, with 9 nucleotides matching TRBD1. The CDR3 contains 17 residues. From germline, CDR1 is SGHRS and CDR2 YFSETQ. V shed 2 bases and J 5 bases; nucleotides not matched to a gene: 13. This chain's CDR3 is CASSFQTGQGVGETQYF. CDR3 DNA: TGCGCCAGCAGCTTCCAGACGGGACAGGGCGTGGGGGAGACCCAGTACTTC.

This chain connects TRBV3-1 (or the pseudogene TRBV3-2) to TRBJ2-5; TRBD2 aligns across 13 bases. Germline V gene data show CDR1 as LGHDT and CDR2 as YNNKEL (reference sequence). Trimming at V came to 1 base and at J to 2 bases, leaving 4 bases not matched to a gene. The CDR3 is 17 residues long. CDR3 coding DNA: TGTGCCAGCAGCCAAGTGACTAGCGGGGGGATGCAAGAGACCCAGTACTTC. It yields the protein CASSQVTSGGMQETQYF.

This clone occurred once. The CDR3 DNA follows: TGTGCCAGCAGTGTGCACTCCTTCTCTGGAAACACCATATATTTT. This translates into CASSVHSFSGNTIYF. This chain uses TRBV2 with TRBJ1-3; D unclear. The CDR3 is made up of 15 amino acids. V shed 4 bases and J shed 0 bases, with 10 bases lying between them. Germline V CDR1 and CDR2: SNHLY, FYNNEI. The entire variable domain, with the rest obtained from reference TRBV2 and TRBJ1-3, is as follows: EPEVTQTPSHQVTQMGQEVILRCVPISNHLYFYWYRQILGQKVEFLVSFYNNEISEKSEIFDDQFSVERPDGSNFTLKIRSTKLEDSAMYFCASSVHSFSGNTIYFGEGSWLTVV.

J is TRBJ1-5 and V is TRBV12-3 or TRBV12-4; D is unresolved. V shed 2 bases and J shed 5 bases, with 7 bases lying between them. The length of the CDR3 is 13 residues. The CDR3 reads CASSLLGDQPQHF. In DNA form, the CDR3 reads TGTGCCAGCAGTTTACTGGGAGATCAGCCCCAGCATTTT.

The chain has TRBV18 and TRBJ1-1; TRBD1 matches at 8 bases. The CDR3 runs 18 residues. Germline values: CDR1 KGHSH, CDR2 LQKENI. V trimming: 4 bases; J trimming: 3 bases; junction bases outside the gene matches: 16. The CDR3 nucleotides are TGTGCCAGCTCACGACCGGGTACCAGGGGGCGCGGGCACACTGAAGCTTTCTTT. Translating gives CASSRPGTRGRGHTEAFF.

The chain carries TRBV5-1 and TRBJ1-1, with 10 bases that match TRBD1. The V gene's germline CDR1 is SGHRS and CDR2 YFSETQ. V lost 0 bases, J lost 11 bases, and 4 bases stayed unmatched. The CDR3 runs to 13 residues. CDR3 sequence (DNA): TGCGCCAGCAGCTTGGGGGACAGGGGAAGGGCTTTCTTT. It encodes CASSLGDRGRAFF.

This clone was detected only once. The chain joins TRBV4-2 to TRBJ2-7, with 9 bases fitting TRBD2. From germline, CDR1 is LGHNA and CDR2 YNFKEQ. V lost 0 bases, J lost 3 bases, and 6 bases stayed unmatched. There are 16 residues in the CDR3. The CDR3: CASSQDGTSGLYEQYF. CDR3 DNA sequence: TGTGCCAGCAGCCAAGATGGTACTAGCGGGCTCTACGAGCAGTACTTC.

V gene TRBV19 combines with J gene TRBJ2-2; 10 bases match TRBD2. V trimming: 5 bases; J trimming: 3 bases; junction bases outside the gene matches: 3. Germline lookup yields CDR1 LNHDA and CDR2 SQIVND (reference sequence). The CDR3 length is 15 residues. The CDR3 nucleotides read TGTGCCAGTAGTGTGACTAGCGGGTACACCGGGGAGCTGTTTTTT. This translates into CASSVTSGYTGELFF.